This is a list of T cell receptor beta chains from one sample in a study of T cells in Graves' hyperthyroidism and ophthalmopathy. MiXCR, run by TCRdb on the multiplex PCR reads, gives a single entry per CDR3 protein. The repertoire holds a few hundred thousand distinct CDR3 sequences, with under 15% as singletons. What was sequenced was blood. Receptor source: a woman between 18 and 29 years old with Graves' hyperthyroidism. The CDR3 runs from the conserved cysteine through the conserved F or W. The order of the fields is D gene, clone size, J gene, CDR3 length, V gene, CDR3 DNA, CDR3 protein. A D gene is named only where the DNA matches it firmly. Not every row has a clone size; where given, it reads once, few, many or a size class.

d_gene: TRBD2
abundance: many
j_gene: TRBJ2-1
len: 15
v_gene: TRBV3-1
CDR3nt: TGTGCCAGCAGCCAAGGGCTAGCGGGACTCAATGAGCAGTTCTTC
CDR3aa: CASSQGLAGLNEQFF

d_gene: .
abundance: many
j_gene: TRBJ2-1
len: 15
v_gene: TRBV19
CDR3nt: TGTGCCAGTAGTGTGACTAGGGTGATATACAATGAGCAGTTCTTC
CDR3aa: CASSVTRVIYNEQFF

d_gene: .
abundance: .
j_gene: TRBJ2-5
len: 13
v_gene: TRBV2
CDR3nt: TGTGCCAGCAGCCGACAGGTACAAGAGACCCAGTACTTC
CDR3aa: CASSRQVQETQYF

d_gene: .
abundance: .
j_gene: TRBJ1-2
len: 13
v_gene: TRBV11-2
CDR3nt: TGTGCCAGCAGCTTAGCGGGGGCAGCCGCTAACACCTTC
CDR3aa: CASSLAGAAANTF

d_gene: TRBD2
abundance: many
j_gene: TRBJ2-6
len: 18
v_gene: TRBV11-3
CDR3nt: TGTGCCAGCAGCTTAACGGCAGGCGGGGGGTCTGGGGCCAACGTCCTGACTTTC
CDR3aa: CASSLTAGGGSGANVLTF

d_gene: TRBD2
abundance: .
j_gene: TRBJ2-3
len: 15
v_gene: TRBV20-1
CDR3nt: TGCAGTGCTAGAGGACTAGCGGGAGCTGCAGATACGCAGTATTTT
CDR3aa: CSARGLAGAADTQYF

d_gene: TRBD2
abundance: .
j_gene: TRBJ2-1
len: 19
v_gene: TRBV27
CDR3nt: TGTGCCAGCACCCCACGGCCCAGCCCAGGGCTAGCGGAATACAATGAGCAGTTCTTC
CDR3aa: CASTPRPSPGLAEYNEQFF

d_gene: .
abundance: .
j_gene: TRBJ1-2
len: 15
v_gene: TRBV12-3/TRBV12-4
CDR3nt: TGTGCCAGCAGTTTAGGCCCCTTAGACCCCCTGGGCTACACCTTC
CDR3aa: CASSLGPLDPLGYTF

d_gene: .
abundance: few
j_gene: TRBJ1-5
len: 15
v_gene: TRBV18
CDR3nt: TGTGCCAGCTCACCCACGGGGTCTGGCAATCAGCCCCAGCATTTT
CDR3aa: CASSPTGSGNQPQHF

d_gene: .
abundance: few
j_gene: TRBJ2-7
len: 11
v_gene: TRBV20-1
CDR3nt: TGCAGTGCTATGGGAACCTACGAGCAGTACTTC
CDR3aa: CSAMGTYEQYF

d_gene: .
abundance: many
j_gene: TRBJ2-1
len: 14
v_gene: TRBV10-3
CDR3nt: TGTGCCAGCACGCTAGCGCAAGCACGCAATGAGCAGTTCTTC
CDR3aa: CASTLAQARNEQFF

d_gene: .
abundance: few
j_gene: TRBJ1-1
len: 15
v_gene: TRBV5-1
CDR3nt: TGCGCCAGCAGCCCCTATCCGGGGGCTCAATATGAAGCTTTCTTT
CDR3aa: CASSPYPGAQYEAFF

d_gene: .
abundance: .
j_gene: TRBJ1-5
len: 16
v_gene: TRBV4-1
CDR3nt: TGCGCCAGCAGCCAAGATTTGAGGGGAGGCAATCAGCCCCAGCATTTT
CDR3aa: CASSQDLRGGNQPQHF

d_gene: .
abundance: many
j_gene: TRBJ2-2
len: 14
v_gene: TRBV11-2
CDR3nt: TGTGCCAGCACCCCCCGACTACTTACCGGGGAGCTGTTTTTT
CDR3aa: CASTPRLLTGELFF

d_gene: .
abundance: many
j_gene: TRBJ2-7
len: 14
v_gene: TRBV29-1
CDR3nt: TGCAGCGTCCAAAATCCGGGACACCTCTACGAGCAGTACTTC
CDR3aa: CSVQNPGHLYEQYF

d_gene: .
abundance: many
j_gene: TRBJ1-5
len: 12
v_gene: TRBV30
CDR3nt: TGTGCCTGGAGTTCCGGTAATCAGCCCCAGCATTTT
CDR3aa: CAWSSGNQPQHF

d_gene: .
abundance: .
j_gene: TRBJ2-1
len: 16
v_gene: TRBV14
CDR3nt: TGTGCCAGCAGCCAAGACCCGGGACTTTCCTACAATGAGCAGTTCTTC
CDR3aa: CASSQDPGLSYNEQFF

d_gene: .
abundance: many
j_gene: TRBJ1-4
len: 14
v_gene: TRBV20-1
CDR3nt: TGCAGTGCTAGAGATCCAGGGGTGGGTGAAAAACTGTTTTTT
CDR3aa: CSARDPGVGEKLFF

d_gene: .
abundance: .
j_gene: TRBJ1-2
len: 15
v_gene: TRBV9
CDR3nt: TGTGCCAGCAGCGTAGAAAGCTACCCTGGGTATGGCTACACCTTC
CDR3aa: CASSVESYPGYGYTF

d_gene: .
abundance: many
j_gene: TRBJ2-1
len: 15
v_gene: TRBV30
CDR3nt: TGTGCCTGGAGTGTACCAGGCCGGTTCTACAATGAGCAGTTCTTC
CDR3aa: CAWSVPGRFYNEQFF

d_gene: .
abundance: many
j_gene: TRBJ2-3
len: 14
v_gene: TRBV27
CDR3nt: TGTGCCAGCAGTTTAAAGATAACCGCAGATACGCAGTATTTT
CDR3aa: CASSLKITADTQYF

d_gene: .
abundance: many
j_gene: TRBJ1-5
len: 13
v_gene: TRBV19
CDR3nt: TGTGCCAGTAGTCGACAAGGCAATCAGCCCCAGCATTTT
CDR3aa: CASSRQGNQPQHF

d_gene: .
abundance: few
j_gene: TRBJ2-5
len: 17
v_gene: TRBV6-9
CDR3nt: TGTGCCAGCAGTTACCGAGGCCTCAACCTTTTCCAAGAGACCCAGTACTTC
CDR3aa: CASSYRGLNLFQETQYF

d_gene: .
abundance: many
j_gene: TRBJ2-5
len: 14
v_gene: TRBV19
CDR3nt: TGTGCCAGTAACCACCAAGGGCCCCAAGAGACCCAGTACTTC
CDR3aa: CASNHQGPQETQYF

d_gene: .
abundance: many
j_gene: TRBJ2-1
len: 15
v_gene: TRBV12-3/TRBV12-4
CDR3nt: TGTGCCAGCAGTCCGGGACTTATAACCTACAATGAGCAGTTCTTC
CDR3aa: CASSPGLITYNEQFF

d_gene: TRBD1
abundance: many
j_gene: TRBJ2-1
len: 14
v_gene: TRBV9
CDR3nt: TGTGCCAGCAGCGTAAGGCAGGGGGCATGGGAGCAGTTCTTC
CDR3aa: CASSVRQGAWEQFF

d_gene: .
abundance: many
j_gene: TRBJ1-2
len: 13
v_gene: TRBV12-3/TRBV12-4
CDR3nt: TGTGCCAGCAGATATGGGACGCTCTATGGCTACACCTTC
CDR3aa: CASRYGTLYGYTF

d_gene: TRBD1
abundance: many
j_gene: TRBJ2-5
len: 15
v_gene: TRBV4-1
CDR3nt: TGCGCCAGCAGCCAACCGGGGACAGGTCAAGAGACCCAGTACTTC
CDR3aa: CASSQPGTGQETQYF

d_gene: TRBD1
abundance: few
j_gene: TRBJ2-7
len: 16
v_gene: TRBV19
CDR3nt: TGTGCCAGTACGGCCCAAGGGGGACAGCTTCCCTACGAGCAGTACTTC
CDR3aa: CASTAQGGQLPYEQYF

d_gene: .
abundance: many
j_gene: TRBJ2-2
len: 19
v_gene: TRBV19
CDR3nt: TGTGCCAGTACCCCTCGAATCGGGAGCGGGTCTTCGAACACCGGGGAGCTGTTTTTT
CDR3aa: CASTPRIGSGSSNTGELFF

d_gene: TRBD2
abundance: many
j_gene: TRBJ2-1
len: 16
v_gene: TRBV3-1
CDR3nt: TGTGCCAGCAGCCAAAGTAGCGGGAGGCTCTACAATGAGCAGTTCTTC
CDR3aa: CASSQSSGRLYNEQFF

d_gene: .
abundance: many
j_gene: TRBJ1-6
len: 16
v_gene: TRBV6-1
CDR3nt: TGTGCCAGCAGACCCTCCCCAGAAAACTATAATTCACCCCTCCACTTT
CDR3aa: CASRPSPENYNSPLHF

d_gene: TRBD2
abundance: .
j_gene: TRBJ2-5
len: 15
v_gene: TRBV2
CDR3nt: TGTGCCAGCATTAGGTCTAGCGGGAGTGGAGAGACCCAGTACTTC
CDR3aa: CASIRSSGSGETQYF

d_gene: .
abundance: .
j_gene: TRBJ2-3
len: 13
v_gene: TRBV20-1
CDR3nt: TGCAGTGCCTGGGTGGGGGCCTCAGATACGCAGTATTTT
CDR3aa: CSAWVGASDTQYF

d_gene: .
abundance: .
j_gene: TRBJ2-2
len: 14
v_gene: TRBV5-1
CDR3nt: TGCGCCAGCAGCACGGACTACCTCACCGGGGAGCTGTTTTTT
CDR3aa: CASSTDYLTGELFF

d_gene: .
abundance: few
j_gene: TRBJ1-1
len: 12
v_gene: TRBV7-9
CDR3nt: TGTGCCAGCAGCTTAACGGGTTCTGAAGCTTTCTTT
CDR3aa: CASSLTGSEAFF

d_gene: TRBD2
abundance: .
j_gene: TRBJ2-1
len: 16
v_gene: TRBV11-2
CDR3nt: TGTGCCAGCAGCCCTATGACTAGCGTGCTTAAGAATGAGCAGTTCTTC
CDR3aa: CASSPMTSVLKNEQFF

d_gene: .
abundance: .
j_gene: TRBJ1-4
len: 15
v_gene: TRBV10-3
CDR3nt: TGTGCCATCAGTGACCCCAGGGAAGGGTTTGAAAAACTGTTTTTT
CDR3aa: CAISDPREGFEKLFF

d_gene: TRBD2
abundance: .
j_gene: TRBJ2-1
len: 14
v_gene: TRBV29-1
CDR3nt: TGCAGCGTTGAAGGGACTAGCGGGAGTAATGAGCAGTTCTTC
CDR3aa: CSVEGTSGSNEQFF

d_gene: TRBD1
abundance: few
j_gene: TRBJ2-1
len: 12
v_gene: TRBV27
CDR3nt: TGTGCCAGCAGTAACGCCAGGGGGCGGCAGTTCTTC
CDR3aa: CASSNARGRQFF

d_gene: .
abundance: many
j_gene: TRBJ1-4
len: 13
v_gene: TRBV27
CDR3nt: TGTGCCAGCAGTTCTACACAGGGTCAAAAACTGTTTTTT
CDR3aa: CASSSTQGQKLFF

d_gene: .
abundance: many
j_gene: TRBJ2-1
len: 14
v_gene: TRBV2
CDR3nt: TGTGCCAGCAGTGTACGGGAGATTAGCAATGAGCAGTTCTTC
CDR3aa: CASSVREISNEQFF

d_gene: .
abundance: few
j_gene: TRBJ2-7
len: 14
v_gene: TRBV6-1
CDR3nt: TGTGCCAGCAGTCCTTACAGGGCCGGGTACGAGCAGTACTTC
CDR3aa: CASSPYRAGYEQYF

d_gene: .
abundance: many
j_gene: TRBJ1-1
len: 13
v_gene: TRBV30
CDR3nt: TGTGCCGTAGGGGGACAACACCCTTATGAAGCTTTCTTT
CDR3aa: CAVGGQHPYEAFF

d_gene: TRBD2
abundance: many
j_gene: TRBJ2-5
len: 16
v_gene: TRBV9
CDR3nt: TGTGCCAGCAGCGTAGCTAGCGGGAGGACCCAAGAGACCCAGTACTTC
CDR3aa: CASSVASGRTQETQYF

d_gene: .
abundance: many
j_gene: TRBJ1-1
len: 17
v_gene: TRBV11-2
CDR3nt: TGTGCCAGCAGCTTAGAAGGGGTCAGGCTTGTGAACACTGAAGCTTTCTTT
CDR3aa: CASSLEGVRLVNTEAFF

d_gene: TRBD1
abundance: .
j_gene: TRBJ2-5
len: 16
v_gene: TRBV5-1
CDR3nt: TGTGCCAGCAGCTCCCTATTAGGACAGGGCCAAGAGACCCAGTACTTC
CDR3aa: CASSSLLGQGQETQYF

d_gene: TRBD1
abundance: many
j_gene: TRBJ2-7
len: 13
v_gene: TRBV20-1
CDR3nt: TGCAGTGCTGCCGGGACAGCTCCCTACGAGCAGTACTTC
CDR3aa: CSAAGTAPYEQYF

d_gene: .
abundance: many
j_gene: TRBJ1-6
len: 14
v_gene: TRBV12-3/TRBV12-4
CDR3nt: TGTGCCAGCAGTTTACGCCAGGGGAACTCACCCCTCCACTTT
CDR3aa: CASSLRQGNSPLHF

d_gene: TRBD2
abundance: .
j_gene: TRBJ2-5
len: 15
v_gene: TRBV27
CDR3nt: TGTGCCAGCAGTTTATTTAGCAGCGGGAGAGAGACCCAGTACTTC
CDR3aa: CASSLFSSGRETQYF